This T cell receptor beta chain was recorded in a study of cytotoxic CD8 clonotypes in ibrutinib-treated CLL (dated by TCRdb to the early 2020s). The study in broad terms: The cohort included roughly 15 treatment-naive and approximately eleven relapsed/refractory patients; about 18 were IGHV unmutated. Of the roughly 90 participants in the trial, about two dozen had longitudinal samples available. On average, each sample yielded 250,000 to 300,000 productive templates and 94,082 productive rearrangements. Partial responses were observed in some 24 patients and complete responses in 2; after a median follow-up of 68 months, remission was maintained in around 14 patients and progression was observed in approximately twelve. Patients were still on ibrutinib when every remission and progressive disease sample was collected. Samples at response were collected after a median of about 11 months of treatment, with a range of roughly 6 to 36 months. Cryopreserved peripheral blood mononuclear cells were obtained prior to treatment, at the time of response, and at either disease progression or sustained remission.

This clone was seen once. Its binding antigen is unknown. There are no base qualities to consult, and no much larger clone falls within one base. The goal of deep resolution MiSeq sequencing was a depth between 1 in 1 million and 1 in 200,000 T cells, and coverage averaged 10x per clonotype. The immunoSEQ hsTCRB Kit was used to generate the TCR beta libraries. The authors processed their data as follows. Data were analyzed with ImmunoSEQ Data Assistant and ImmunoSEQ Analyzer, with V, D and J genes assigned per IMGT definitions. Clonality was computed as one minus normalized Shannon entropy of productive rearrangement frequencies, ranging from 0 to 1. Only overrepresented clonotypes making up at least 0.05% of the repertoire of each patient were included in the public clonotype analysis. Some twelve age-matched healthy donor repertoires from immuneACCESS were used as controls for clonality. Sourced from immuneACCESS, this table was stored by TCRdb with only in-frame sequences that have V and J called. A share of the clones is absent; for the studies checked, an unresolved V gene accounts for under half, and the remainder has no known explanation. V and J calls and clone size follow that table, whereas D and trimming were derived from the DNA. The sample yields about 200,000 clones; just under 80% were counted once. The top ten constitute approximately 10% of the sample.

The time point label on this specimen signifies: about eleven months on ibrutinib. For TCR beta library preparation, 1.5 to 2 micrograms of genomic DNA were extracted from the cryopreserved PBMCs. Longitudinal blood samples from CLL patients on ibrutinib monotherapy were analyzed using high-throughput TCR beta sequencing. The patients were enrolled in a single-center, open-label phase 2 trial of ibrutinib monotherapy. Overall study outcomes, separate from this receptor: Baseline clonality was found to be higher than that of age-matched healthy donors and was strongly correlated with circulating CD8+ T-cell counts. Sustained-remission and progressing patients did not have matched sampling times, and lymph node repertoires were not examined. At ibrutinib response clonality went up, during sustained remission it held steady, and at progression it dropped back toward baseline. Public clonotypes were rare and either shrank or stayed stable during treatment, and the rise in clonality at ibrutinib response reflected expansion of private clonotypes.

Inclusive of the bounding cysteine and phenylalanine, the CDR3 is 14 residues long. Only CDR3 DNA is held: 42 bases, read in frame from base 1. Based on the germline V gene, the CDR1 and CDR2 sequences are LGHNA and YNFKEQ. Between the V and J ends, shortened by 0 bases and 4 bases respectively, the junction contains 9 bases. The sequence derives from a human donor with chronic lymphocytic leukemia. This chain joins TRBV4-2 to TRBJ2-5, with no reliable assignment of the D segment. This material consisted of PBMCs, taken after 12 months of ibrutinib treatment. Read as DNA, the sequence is TGTGCCAGCAGCCAAGATCCAACGGGAGAGACCCAGTACTTC. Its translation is CASSQDPTGETQYF.